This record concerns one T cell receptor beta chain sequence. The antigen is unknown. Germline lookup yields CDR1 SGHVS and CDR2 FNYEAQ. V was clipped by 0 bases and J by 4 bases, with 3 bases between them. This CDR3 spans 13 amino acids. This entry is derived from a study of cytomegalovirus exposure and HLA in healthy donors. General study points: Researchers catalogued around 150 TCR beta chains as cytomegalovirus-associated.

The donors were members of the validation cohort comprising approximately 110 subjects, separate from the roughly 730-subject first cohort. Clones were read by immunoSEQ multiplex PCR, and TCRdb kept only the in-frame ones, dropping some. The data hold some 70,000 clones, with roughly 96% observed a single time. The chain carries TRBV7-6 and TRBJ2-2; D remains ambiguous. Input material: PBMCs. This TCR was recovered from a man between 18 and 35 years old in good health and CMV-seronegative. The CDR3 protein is CASSLASTGELFF. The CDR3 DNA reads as TGTGCCAGCAGCTTAGCCAGCACCGGGGAGCTGTTTTTT. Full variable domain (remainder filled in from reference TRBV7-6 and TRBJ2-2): GAGVSQSPRYKVTKRGQDVALRCDPISGHVSLYWYRQALGQGPEFLTYFNYEAQQDKSGLPNDRFSAERPEGSISTLTIQRTEQRDSAMYRCASSLASTGELFFGEGSRLTVL.